Presented here are 23 T cell receptor beta chains from one specimen sequenced in a study of blood T cell repertoires in COVID-19. The repertoire was sequenced with immunoSEQ multiplex PCR; TCRdb's copy has only in-frame clones and lacks some. The data hold 300,000 to 400,000 clones, with 87% observed a single time. The specimen was peripheral blood. The receptors stem from a man aged 50-60 years with active or convalescent COVID-19.

The chain employs TRBV5-1 and TRBJ1-2; 7 nucleotides match TRBD1. Looked up from germline, CDR1 is SGHRS and CDR2 is YFSETQ. The CDR3 contains 15 residues. V lost 4 bases, J lost 0 bases, and 6 bases stayed unmatched. CDR3 sequence reads: CASSPGTDANYGYTF. In DNA, the CDR3 is TGCGCCAGCAGCCCGGGGACAGACGCTAACTATGGCTACACCTTC.

The chain employs TRBV10-2 and TRBJ2-3; 11 bases map to TRBD2. V trimming: 6 bases; J trimming: 4 bases; junction bases outside the gene matches: 3. The CDR3 length is 14 residues. Germline values: CDR1 WSHSY, CDR2 SAAADI. For the CDR3, the DNA is TGCGCCAGCAGACCGGGACTAGCGGCAGATACGCAGTATTTT. Its translation: CASRPGLAADTQYF.

The chain employs TRBV19 and TRBJ1-4; D unclear. Deletions cut 4 bases from V and 0 bases from J, with 9 bases between. Germline CDR1 LNHDA, CDR2 SQIVND (reference sequence). The CDR3 extends over 15 amino acids. CDR3 region: CASSSTIATNEKLFF. DNA of the CDR3: TGTGCCAGTAGTAGTACTATCGCAACTAATGAAAAACTGTTTTTT.

The rearrangement uses TRBV5-6 and TRBJ2-7, with D perhaps TRBD1 (6 bases). Germline CDR1 SGHDT, CDR2 YYEEEE. The length of the CDR3 is 14 residues. Trimming removed 3 bases at V and 3 bases at J, with 13 bases between. The CDR3 here is CASSWGRGIYEQYF. The CDR3 DNA follows: TGTGCCAGCAGCTGGGGGCGAGGGATCTACGAGCAGTACTTC.

The rearrangement joins TRBV2 to TRBJ2-5; 8 bases map to TRBD2. The CDR3 length is 12 residues. Trimming at V came to 8 bases and at J to 5 bases, leaving 4 bases not matched to a gene. CDR1 is SNHLY and CDR2 is FYNNEI in the germline V gene. CDR3 region: CASGAGAETQYF. The CDR3 DNA is TGTGCCAGCGGAGCGGGAGCGGAGACCCAGTACTTC.

The chain carries TRBV29-1 and TRBJ1-5; D is unclear. This CDR3 contains 15 residues. Germline loops: CDR1 SQVTM, CDR2 ANQGSEA. V was trimmed by 5 bases and J by 5 bases, leaving 19 bases between them. CDR3 amino acids: CSVREQSGSHQPQHF. The CDR3 nucleotides are TGCAGCGTTAGAGAACAGTCGGGAAGTCATCAGCCCCAGCATTTT.

There are a few counts of this clone. The chain carries TRBV5-1 and TRBJ1-6, with D perhaps matching TRBD1 (6 bases). The CDR3 is 14 amino acids. V lost 0 bases and J 8 bases, leaving 9 bases between the germline ends. Germline loops: CDR1 SGHRS, CDR2 YFSETQ. CDR3 in amino acids: CASSLDRDDSPLHF. CDR3 bases: TGCGCCAGCAGCTTGGACAGGGACGATTCACCCCTCCACTTT.

The V call is TRBV10-3, the J call TRBJ2-7; a weak D match, TRBD2 (6 bases). This CDR3 spans 13 amino acids. V lost 6 bases to trimming and J lost 5 bases, with 14 bases between them. Germline assignment: CDR1 ENHRY and CDR2 SYGVKD. CDR3 protein: CAISGGREDEQYF. The CDR3 DNA reads TGTGCCATCAGCGGTGGCAGGGAGGACGAGCAGTACTTC.

This chain uses TRBV5-4 with TRBJ2-1; perhaps TRBD1 as D (5 bases). From germline, CDR1 is SGHNT and CDR2 YYREEE (reference sequence). V dropped 0 bases and J dropped 0 bases, with 7 bases sitting between them. The CDR3 contains 15 residues. This CDR3 is CASSLDQGSYNEQFF. In DNA form, the CDR3 reads TGTGCCAGCAGCTTGGATCAGGGCTCCTACAATGAGCAGTTCTTC.

CDR3 sequence: CASSTPGTGWEKLFF. In nucleotides, the CDR3 is TGTGCCAGCAGCACCCCCGGGACAGGGTGGGAAAAACTGTTTTTT. V gene TRBV28 combines with J gene TRBJ1-4, with 9 bases matching TRBD1. Per the germline V gene, CDR1 is MDHEN and CDR2 is SYDVKM. With 6 bases clipped from V and 8 bases from J, the junction kept 10 bases outside the gene matches. The length of the CDR3 is 15 residues.

A word on this clone: Other DNA sequences in this sample translate to the same CDR3. This chain uses TRBV5-4 with TRBJ1-1, with unresolved D. V lost 1 base and J lost 1, with 5 bases in between. CDR1 is SGHNT, CDR2 YYREEE, per germline (reference sequence). This CDR3 has 13 residues. Written as DNA, the CDR3 is TGTGCCAGCAGCTTGCCCGGGAACACTGAAGCTTTCTTT. Protein sequence: CASSLPGNTEAFF.

This CDR3 is CASSLDTGAHEQYF. In nucleotides, the CDR3 is TGCGCCAGCAGCTTGGATACAGGGGCTCACGAGCAGTACTTC. The chain joins TRBV5-1 to TRBJ2-7; 7 bases agree with TRBD1. CDR1 is SGHRS and CDR2 is YFSETQ in the germline V gene. This CDR3 comprises 14 residues. Trimming at V came to 0 bases and at J to 5 bases, leaving 5 bases not matched to a gene. The complete variable domain, with remaining parts taken from reference TRBV5-1 and TRBJ2-7, reads KAGVTQTPRYLIKTRGQQVTLSCSPISGHRSVSWYQQTPGQGLQFLFEYFSETQRNKGNFPGRFSGRQFSNSRSEMNVSTLELGDSALYLCASSLDTGAHEQYFGPGTRLTVT.

This rearrangement joins TRBV19 to TRBJ1-6, with D perhaps TRBD1 (5 bases). V was clipped by 4 bases and J by 4 bases, with 11 bases between them. The germline V gene has CDR1 LNHDA and CDR2 SQIVND (reference sequence). The CDR3 has 15 amino acids. CDR3 in amino acids: CASSTGGQYNSPLHF. The CDR3 region has the DNA TGTGCCAGTAGTACGGGAGGACAATATAATTCACCCCTCCACTTT.

The chain joins TRBV24-1 to TRBJ2-1, with 10 bases matching TRBD2. This CDR3 has 16 residues. V trimming: 4 bases; J trimming: 9 bases; junction bases outside the gene matches: 11. In germline, CDR1 is KGHDR, CDR2 SFDVKD. Written as DNA, the CDR3 is TGTGCCACCAGTGAGACCCTAGCGGGGGTCGGAAGTGAGCAGTTCTTC. Encoded protein: CATSETLAGVGSEQFF.

This sequence joins TRBV6-2 or TRBV6-3 and TRBJ1-5; D is ambiguous. The CDR3 is 12 residues long. In germline, CDR1 is MNHEY, CDR2 SVGEGT. Trimming shortened V by 0 bases and J by 6 bases, and 3 bases separated the two germline ends. The CDR3 DNA is TGTGCCAGCAGTTACTCCCGTCAGCCCCAGCATTTT. Residues: CASSYSRQPQHF.

This clone was seen more than once but under ten times. V usage is TRBV30 and J usage is TRBJ2-3; perhaps TRBD1 as D (6 bases). The CDR3 runs to 15 residues. The V end lost 3 bases, the J end lost 1 base, and 14 bases lay between the germline ends. Per germline, CDR1 GTSNPN and CDR2 SVGIG (reference sequence). The CDR3 loop reads CAWSKGNRGTDTQYF. CDR3 in DNA: TGTGCCTGGAGCAAGGGGAACAGGGGCACAGATACGCAGTATTTT.

CDR3 in amino acids: CASSFRDASRGYTF. As DNA, the CDR3 is TGTGCCAGCAGCTTCCGGGATGCCTCTAGAGGCTACACCTTC. J is TRBJ1-2 and V is TRBV5-5; D remains unclear. The ends were cut back, 2 bases at V and 8 bases at J, with 16 bases in the middle. Looked up from germline, CDR1 is SGHKS and CDR2 is YYEKEE (reference sequence). The CDR3 runs 14 residues.

The chain employs TRBV10-1 and TRBJ2-3, with a possible D match to TRBD2 (6 bases). The V and J ends lost 5 bases and 0 bases respectively, with 9 bases between them. This CDR3 has 14 amino acids. Germline values: CDR1 WNHNN, CDR2 SYGVQD (reference sequence). CDR3 sequence (DNA): TGCGCCAGCAGTTCGGGAGCTAGCACAGATACGCAGTATTTT. This sequence encodes CASSSGASTDTQYF.

The V gene is TRBV6-2 or TRBV6-3, the J gene TRBJ2-7, with D unresolved. Between the trimmed V and J ends, which lost 1 base and 0 bases, there was a span of 7 bases. This CDR3 is built from 14 residues. Germline V CDR1 and CDR2: MNHEY, SVGEGT. CDR3 loop: CASSYFLYSYEQYF. As DNA, the CDR3 is TGTGCCAGCAGTTACTTTTTGTACTCCTACGAGCAGTACTTC.

The J gene is TRBJ2-7, the V gene TRBV9, with 9 bases aligning to TRBD2. Germline V lookup: CDR1 SGDLS, CDR2 YYNGEE. The CDR3 has 15 residues. V trimming: 3 bases; J trimming: 4 bases; junction bases outside the gene matches: 8. The CDR3 DNA reads as TGTGCCAGCAGCGAGAGGAGCGGGAGGTGGTACGAGCAGTACTTC. This sequence encodes CASSERSGRWYEQYF.

The J gene is TRBJ1-2, the V gene TRBV9; D is ambiguous. In germline, CDR1 is SGDLS, CDR2 YYNGEE. There are 14 residues in the CDR3. V was pared by 0 bases and J by 6 bases, with 12 bases between. The CDR3 nucleotides read TGTGCCAGCAGCGTAGAGAACAGCCTTGATGGCTACACCTTC. It is translated as CASSVENSLDGYTF.

The chain couples TRBV6-6 to TRBJ1-1, with D unclear. Trimming took off 5 bases at V and 0 bases at J, with 10 bases between the two ends. The CDR3 covers 14 residues. Germline-derived CDR1 and CDR2 are MNHNY and SVGAGI (reference sequence). As DNA, the CDR3 is TGTGCCAGCAGTGCGGGTCATTTGAACACTGAAGCTTTCTTT. Amino acids: CASSAGHLNTEAFF.

The genes are TRBV27 and TRBJ2-2; maybe TRBD2 (5 bases). The CDR3 contains 15 residues. Germline V lookup: CDR1 MNHEY, CDR2 SMNVEV (reference sequence). V dropped 7 bases and J dropped 7 bases, with 19 bases sitting between them. CDR3 sequence: CASKNGLAPGGELFF. The DNA of the CDR3 is TGTGCCAGCAAGAACGGCCTAGCCCCTGGCGGGGAGCTGTTTTTT.